This T cell receptor beta chain was recovered during a study of blood T cell repertoires in COVID-19. This CDR3 has 14 amino acids. Germline V lookup: CDR1 SGHNT, CDR2 YYREEE (reference sequence). The assay was immunoSEQ multiplex PCR, and TCRdb's table has in-frame clones only and misses some. In the table there are tens of thousands of clones, 90% to 95% of which are singletons. In the case of this clone: One end of the junction is discordant with germline, which a read error may explain.

The TCR originated in a human donor with active COVID-19. The donor label of this sample is uncertain. The chain recombines TRBV5-4 with TRBJ2-1, with 14 nucleotides matching TRBD2. Input material: peripheral blood. The CDR3 loop reads CASTLTSGRAEQFF. DNA for the CDR3: TGTGCCAGCACCTTGACTAGCGGGAGGGCCGAGCAGTTCTTC.